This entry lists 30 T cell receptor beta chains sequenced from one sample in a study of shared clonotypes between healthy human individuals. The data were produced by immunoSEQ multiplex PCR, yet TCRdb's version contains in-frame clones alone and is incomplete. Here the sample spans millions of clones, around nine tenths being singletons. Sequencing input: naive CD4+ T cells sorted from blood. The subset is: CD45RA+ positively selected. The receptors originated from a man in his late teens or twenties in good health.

CDR3 sequence reads: CASSRVVADTQYF. CDR3 DNA: TGTGCCAGCAGTAGGGTGGTGGCGGATACGCAGTATTTT. V is TRBV7-2 and J is TRBJ2-3; D is undetermined. The CDR3 extends over 13 amino acids. Trimming cost V 6 bases and J 6 bases, with 13 bases left between them. The germline gives CDR1 SGHTA, CDR2 FQGNSA.

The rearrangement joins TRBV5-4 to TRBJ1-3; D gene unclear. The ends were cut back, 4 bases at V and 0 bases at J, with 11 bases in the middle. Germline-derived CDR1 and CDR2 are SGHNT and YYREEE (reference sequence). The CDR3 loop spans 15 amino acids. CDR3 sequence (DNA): TGTGCCAGCAGCCGCGACGCCAACTCTGGAAACACCATATATTTT. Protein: CASSRDANSGNTIYF.

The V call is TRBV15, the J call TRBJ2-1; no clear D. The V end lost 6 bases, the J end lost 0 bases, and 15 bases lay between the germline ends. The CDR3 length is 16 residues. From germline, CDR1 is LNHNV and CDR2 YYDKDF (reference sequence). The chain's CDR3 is CATRPKAPGSYNEQFF. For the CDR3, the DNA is TGTGCCACCAGACCAAAAGCGCCGGGCTCCTACAATGAGCAGTTCTTC. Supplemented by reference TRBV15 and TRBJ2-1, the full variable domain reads DAMVIQNPRYQVTQFGKPVTLSCSQTLNHNVMYWYQQKSSQAPKLLFHYYDKDFNNEADTPDNFQSRRPNTSFCFLDIRSPGLGDTAMYLCATRPKAPGSYNEQFFGPGTRLTVL.

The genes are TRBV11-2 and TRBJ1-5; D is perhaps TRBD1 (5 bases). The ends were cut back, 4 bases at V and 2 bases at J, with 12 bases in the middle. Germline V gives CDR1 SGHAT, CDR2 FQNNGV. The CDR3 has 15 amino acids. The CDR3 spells CASSSSGRGNQPQHF. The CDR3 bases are TGTGCCAGCAGCTCTTCAGGGAGGGGCAATCAGCCCCAGCATTTT.

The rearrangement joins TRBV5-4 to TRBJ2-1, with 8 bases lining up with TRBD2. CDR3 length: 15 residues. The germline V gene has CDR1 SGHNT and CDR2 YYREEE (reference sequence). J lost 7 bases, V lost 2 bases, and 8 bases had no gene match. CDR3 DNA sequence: TGTGCCAGCAGCTTTTGGCGGGGGGTCGGTAATGAGCAGTTCTTC. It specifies CASSFWRGVGNEQFF.

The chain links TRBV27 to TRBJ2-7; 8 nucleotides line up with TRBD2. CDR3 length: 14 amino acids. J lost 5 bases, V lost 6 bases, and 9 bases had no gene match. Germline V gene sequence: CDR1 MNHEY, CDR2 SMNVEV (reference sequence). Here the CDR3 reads CASSPLAERDEQYF. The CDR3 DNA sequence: TGTGCCAGCAGCCCACTAGCGGAAAGAGACGAGCAGTACTTC.

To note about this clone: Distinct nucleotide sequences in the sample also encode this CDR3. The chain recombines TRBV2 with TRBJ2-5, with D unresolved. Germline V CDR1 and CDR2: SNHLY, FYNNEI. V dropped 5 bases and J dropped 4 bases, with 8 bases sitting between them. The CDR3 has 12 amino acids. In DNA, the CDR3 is TGTGCCAGCAGTCCAGGCGGAGAGACCCAGTACTTC. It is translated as CASSPGGETQYF.

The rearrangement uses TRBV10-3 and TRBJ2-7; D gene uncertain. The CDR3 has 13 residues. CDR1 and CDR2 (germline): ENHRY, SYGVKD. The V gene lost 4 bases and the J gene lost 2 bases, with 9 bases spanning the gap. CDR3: CAISVSRTYEQYF. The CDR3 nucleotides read TGTGCCATCAGTGTATCCAGGACCTACGAGCAGTACTTC.

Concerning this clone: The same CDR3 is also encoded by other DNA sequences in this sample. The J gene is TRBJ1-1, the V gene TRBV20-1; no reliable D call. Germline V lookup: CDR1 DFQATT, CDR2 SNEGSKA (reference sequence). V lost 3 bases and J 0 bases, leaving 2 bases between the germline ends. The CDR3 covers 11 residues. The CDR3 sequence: CSASLNTEAFF. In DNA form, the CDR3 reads TGCAGTGCTAGTCTGAACACTGAAGCTTTCTTT.

The chain's CDR3 is CASSISGTPGELFF. CDR3 nucleotide sequence: TGTGCCAGCAGCATCTCCGGGACTCCCGGGGAGCTGTTTTTT. The genes are TRBV7-9 and TRBJ2-2, with a tentative D call TRBD2 (6 bases). CDR1 and CDR2 (germline): SEHNR, FQNEAQ (reference sequence). The germline V and J ends were trimmed by 5 bases and 6 bases, with 13 bases remaining between them. CDR3 length equals 14 residues. Using reference TRBV7-9 and TRBJ2-2 for the parts outside the CDR3, the full variable domain is DTGVSQNPRHKITKRGQNVTFRCDPISEHNRLYWYRQTLGQGPEFLTYFQNEAQLEKSRLLSDRFSAERPKGSFSTLEIQRTEQGDSAMYLCASSISGTPGELFFGEGSRLTVL.

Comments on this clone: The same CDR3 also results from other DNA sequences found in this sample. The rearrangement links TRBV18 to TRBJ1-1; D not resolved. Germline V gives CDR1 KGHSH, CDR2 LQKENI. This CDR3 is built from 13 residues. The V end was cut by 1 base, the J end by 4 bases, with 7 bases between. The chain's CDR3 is CASSPLTGTEAFF. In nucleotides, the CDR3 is TGTGCCAGCTCACCACTGACGGGCACTGAAGCTTTCTTT.

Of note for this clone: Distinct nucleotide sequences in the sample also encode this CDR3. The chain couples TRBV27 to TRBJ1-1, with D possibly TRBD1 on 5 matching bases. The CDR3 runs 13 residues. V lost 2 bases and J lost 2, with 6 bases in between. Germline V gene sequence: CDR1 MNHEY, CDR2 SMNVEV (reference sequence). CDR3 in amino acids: CASSLGGNTEAFF. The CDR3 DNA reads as TGTGCCAGCAGTTTAGGGGGTAACACTGAAGCTTTCTTT.

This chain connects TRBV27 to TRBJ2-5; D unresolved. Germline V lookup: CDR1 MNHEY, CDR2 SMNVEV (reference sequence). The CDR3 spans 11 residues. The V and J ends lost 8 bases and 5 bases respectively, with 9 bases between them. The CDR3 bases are TGTGCCAGCGGGGTGCGGGAGACCCAGTACTTC. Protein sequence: CASGVRETQYF.

The CDR3, as DNA: TGTGCCAGCGCTCCGCTTATAGAGACCCAGTACTTC. It encodes CASAPLIETQYF. V usage is TRBV6-6 and J usage is TRBJ2-5; D ambiguous. Deletions cut 8 bases from V and 4 bases from J, with 11 bases between. CDR1 is MNHNY, CDR2 SVGAGI, per germline (reference sequence). CDR3 size: 12 residues.

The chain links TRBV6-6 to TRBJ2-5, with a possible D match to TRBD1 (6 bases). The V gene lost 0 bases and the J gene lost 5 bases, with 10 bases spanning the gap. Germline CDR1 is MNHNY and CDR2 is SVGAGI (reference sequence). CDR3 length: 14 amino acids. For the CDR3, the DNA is TGTGCCAGCAGTTACTCGGCAGGGGTGGAGACCCAGTACTTC. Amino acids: CASSYSAGVETQYF.

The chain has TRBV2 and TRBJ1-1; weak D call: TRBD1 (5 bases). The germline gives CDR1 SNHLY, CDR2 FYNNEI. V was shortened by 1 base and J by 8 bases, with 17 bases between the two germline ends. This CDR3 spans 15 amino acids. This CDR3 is CASSEGDLRLLEAFF. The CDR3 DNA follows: TGTGCCAGCAGTGAAGGGGACTTAAGACTTTTGGAAGCTTTCTTT.

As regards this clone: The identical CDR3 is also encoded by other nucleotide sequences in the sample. CDR3 in amino acids: CASSLDRDTEAFF. The CDR3 nucleotides are TGTGCCAGCAGCTTGGACAGGGACACTGAAGCTTTCTTT. The chain links TRBV7-3 to TRBJ1-1; 8 nucleotides agree with TRBD1. V shed 3 bases and J 3 bases; nucleotides not matched to a gene: 0. This CDR3 comprises 13 residues. The germline V gene encodes CDR1 SGHTA and CDR2 FQGTGA.

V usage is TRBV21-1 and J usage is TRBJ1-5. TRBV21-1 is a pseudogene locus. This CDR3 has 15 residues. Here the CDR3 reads CASSKEGGNNQPQHF. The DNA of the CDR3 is TGTGCCAGCAGCAAAGAGGGGGGTAACAATCAGCCCCAGCATTTT.

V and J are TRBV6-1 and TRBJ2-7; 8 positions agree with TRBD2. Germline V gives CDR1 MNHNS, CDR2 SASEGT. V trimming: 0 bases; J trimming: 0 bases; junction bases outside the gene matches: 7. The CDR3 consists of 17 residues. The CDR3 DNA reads TGTGCCAGCAGTGAAGCGATCCGGCGGGGGGACTCCTACGAGCAGTACTTC. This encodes CASSEAIRRGDSYEQYF.

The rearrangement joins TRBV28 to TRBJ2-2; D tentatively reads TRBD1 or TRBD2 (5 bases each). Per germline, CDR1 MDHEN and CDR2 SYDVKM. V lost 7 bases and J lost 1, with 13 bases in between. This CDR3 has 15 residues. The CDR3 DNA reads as TGTGCCAGCATCTTCGGGGCAGGGAACACCGGGGAGCTGTTTTTT. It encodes CASIFGAGNTGELFF.

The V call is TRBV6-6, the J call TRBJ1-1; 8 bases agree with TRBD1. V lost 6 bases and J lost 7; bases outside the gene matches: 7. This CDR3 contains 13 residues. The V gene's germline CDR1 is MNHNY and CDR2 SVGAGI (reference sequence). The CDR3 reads CASSRGQGGEAFF. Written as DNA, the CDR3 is TGTGCCAGCAGCCGTGGACAGGGCGGTGAAGCTTTCTTT.

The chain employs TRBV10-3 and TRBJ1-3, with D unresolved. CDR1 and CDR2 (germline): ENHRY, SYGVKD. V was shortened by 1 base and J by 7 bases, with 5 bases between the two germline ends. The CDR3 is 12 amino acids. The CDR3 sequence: CAISEFGNTIYF. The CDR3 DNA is TGTGCCATCAGTGAGTTTGGGAACACCATATATTTT.

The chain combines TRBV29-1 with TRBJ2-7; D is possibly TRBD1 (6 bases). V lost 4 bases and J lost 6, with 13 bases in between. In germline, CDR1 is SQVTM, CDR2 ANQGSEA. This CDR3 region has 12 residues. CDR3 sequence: CSVAQGNLEQYF. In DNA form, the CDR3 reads TGCAGCGTTGCGCAGGGGAATCTCGAGCAGTACTTC.

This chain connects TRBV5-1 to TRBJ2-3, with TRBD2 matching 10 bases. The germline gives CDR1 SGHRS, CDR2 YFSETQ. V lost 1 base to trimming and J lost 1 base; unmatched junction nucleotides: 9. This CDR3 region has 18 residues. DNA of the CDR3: TGCGCCAGCAGCTTGCGGACTAGCGGCGGAGGGGGCACAGATACGCAGTATTTT. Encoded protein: CASSLRTSGGGGTDTQYF.

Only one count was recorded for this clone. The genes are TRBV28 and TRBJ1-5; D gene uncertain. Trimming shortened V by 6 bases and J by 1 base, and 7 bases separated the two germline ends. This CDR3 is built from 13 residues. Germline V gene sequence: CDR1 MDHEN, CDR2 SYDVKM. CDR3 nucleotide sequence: TGTGCCAGCAGGGGTATGAGCAATCAGCCCCAGCATTTT. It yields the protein CASRGMSNQPQHF.

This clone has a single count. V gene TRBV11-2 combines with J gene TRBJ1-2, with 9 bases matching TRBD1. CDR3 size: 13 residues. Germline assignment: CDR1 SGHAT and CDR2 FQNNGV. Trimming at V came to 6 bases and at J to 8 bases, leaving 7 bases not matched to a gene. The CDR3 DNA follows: TGTGCCAGCAGGGGACAGGGAGGTTCGGGCTACACCTTC. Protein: CASRGQGGSGYTF.

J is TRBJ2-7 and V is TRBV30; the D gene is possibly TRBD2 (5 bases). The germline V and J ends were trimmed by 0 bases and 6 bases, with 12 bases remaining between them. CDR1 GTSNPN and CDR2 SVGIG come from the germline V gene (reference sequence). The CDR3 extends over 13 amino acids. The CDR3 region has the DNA TGTGCCTGGAGTGTACAGAGAGGGAGCGAGCAGTACTTC. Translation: CAWSVQRGSEQYF.

CDR3 DNA sequence: TGTGCCAGTAGTCTCGGACTAGCGGGAGGGGATTCCTACGAGCAGTACTTC. It yields the protein CASSLGLAGGDSYEQYF. The chain has TRBV19 and TRBJ2-7; TRBD2 agrees at 15 bases. The germline V gene encodes CDR1 LNHDA and CDR2 SQIVND (reference sequence). The ends lost 5 bases at V and 1 base at J; junction bases unmatched: 6. The CDR3 totals 17 residues.

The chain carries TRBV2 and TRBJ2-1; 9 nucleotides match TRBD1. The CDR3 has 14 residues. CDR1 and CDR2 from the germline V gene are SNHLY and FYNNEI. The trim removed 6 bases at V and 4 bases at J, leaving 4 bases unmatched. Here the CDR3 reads CASRGQGIYNEQFF. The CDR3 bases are TGTGCCAGCAGAGGACAGGGGATTTACAATGAGCAGTTCTTC.

The CDR3 region is CASRPYLAGGPAGELFF. Here the CDR3 DNA reads TGCGCCAGCCGACCCTACTTAGCGGGAGGGCCTGCCGGGGAGCTGTTTTTT. This chain uses TRBV5-1 with TRBJ2-2, with TRBD2 matching over 11 bases. CDR1 and CDR2 from the germline V gene are SGHRS and YFSETQ. The CDR3 sequence is 17 residues long. V shed 7 bases and J 6 bases; nucleotides not matched to a gene: 14. Drawing the rest from reference TRBV5-1 and TRBJ2-2, the complete variable domain is KAGVTQTPRYLIKTRGQQVTLSCSPISGHRSVSWYQQTPGQGLQFLFEYFSETQRNKGNFPGRFSGRQFSNSRSEMNVSTLELGDSALYLCASRPYLAGGPAGELFFGEGSRLTVL.